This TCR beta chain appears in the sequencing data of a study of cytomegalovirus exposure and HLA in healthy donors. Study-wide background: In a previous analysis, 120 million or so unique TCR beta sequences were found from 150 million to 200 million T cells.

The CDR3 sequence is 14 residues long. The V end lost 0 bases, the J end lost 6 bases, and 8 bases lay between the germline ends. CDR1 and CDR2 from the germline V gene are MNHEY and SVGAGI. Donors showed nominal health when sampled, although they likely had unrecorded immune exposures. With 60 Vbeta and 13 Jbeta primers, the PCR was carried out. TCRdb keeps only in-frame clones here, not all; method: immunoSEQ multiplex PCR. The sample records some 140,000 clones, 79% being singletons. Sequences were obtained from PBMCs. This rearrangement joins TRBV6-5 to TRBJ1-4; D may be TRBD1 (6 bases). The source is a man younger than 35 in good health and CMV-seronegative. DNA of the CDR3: TGTGCCAGCAGTTACTCGGCAGGGGATGAAAAACTGTTTTTT. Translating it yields CASSYSAGDEKLFF.